This TCR beta chain was recorded in a study of beta chain features in type 1 diabetes. The V gene end was trimmed by 0 bases and the J gene end by 4 bases; junction bases not matched to a gene: 6. In germline, CDR1 is SGDLS, CDR2 YYNGEE. The CDR3 spans 17 residues. Sequenced material consisted of expressed TCRB transcripts (all of the isolated RNA was reverse transcribed). Method: immunoSEQ multiplex PCR; TCRdb's copy keeps in-frame clones and lacks some. In the table there are hundreds of thousands of clones, 15% to 19% of which are singletons. This clone came up a few times. This receptor was obtained from a man between 18 and 29 years old in good health. The sample taken for sequencing was naive CD4+ T cells from blood. The chain uses TRBV9 and TRBJ2-1; 11 bases fit TRBD2. The chain's CDR3 is CASSVAWTSGQYNEQFF. The CDR3 DNA follows: TGTGCCAGCAGCGTAGCCTGGACTAGCGGGCAGTACAATGAGCAGTTCTTC.